The clone carrying this T cell receptor (beta chain) was seen only a few times. Its target is not known. This entry is derived from a study of cytomegalovirus exposure and HLA in healthy donors. General study results and limits: Later analysis reportedly placed an Asian-associated ancestry cluster below the roughly 700-donor mean in N-insertions. CMV serostatus was the sole immune exposure information available. TCR beta sequences numbering under 20,000 were associated with HLA alleles at 0.05 false discovery rate in a later analysis. Researchers catalogued 150 or so TCR beta chains as cytomegalovirus-associated.

CDR1 LNHDA and CDR2 SQIVND come from the germline V gene (reference sequence). The CDR3 length is 14 residues. V lost 10 bases, J lost 5 bases, and 18 bases lay in between. 60 Vbeta and 13 Jbeta primers were used in PCR. Clones were sequenced by immunoSEQ multiplex PCR, and TCRdb holds only the in-frame ones, with some missing. Here the sample spans some 140,000 clones, 75% to 80% being singletons. The sequenced sample consisted of PBMCs. The rearrangement links TRBV19 to TRBJ1-5; no clear D. The receptor comes from a man aged 25 to 40 in good health and CMV-seronegative. The CDR3: CATQAPLRDQPQHF. CDR3 in DNA: TGTGCCACCCAGGCTCCCCTGAGGGATCAGCCCCAGCATTTT. The variable domain in full, completed from reference TRBV19 and TRBJ1-5, reads DGGITQSPKYLFRKEGQNVTLSCEQNLNHDAMYWYRQDPGQGLRLIYYSQIVNDFQKGDIAEGYSVSREKKESFPLTVTSAQKNPTAFYLCATQAPLRDQPQHFGDGTRLSIL.